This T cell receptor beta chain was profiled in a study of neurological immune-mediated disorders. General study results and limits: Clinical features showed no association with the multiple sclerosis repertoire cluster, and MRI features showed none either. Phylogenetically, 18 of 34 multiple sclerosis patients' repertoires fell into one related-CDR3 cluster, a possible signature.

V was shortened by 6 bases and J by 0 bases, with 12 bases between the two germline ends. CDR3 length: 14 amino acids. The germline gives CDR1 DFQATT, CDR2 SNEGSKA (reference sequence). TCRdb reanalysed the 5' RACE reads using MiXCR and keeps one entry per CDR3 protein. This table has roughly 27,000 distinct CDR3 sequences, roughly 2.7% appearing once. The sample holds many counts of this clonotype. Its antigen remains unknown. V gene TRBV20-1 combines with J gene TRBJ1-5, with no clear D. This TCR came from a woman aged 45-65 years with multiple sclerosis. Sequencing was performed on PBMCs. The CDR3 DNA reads TGCAGTGCCCGGAGCGGATATAGCAATCAGCCCCAGCATTTT. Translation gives CSARSGYSNQPQHF.